The 31 T cell receptor beta chains below all came from one sample that was sequenced in a study of shared clonotypes between healthy human individuals. Libraries were prepared by immunoSEQ multiplex PCR; TCRdb keeps only in-frame clonotypes and omits some of them. This sample has 2 million to 2.5 million clones, with over 85% found just once. Specimen: naive CD4+ T cells from PBMCs. The subset denotes: CD45RA+ positively selected. The receptors come from a man aged 18 to 30 in good health. Some clones in this sample may be carry-over from other donors' samples.

This chain links TRBV18 with TRBJ2-6, with D maybe TRBD1 (6 bases). The ends were cut back, 2 bases at V and 1 base at J, with 15 bases in the middle. This CDR3 region has 18 residues. CDR1 KGHSH and CDR2 LQKENI come from the germline V gene. CDR3 sequence (DNA): TGTGCCAGCTCACCAATCCAGGGGCAAGGATCTGGGGCCAACGTCCTGACTTTC. Its protein is CASSPIQGQGSGANVLTF.

V gene TRBV5-1 combines with J gene TRBJ2-1, with D perhaps given as TRBD1 or TRBD2 (7 bases each). The germline V and J ends were trimmed by 1 base and 12 bases, with 20 bases remaining between them. Germline CDR1 reads SGHRS; CDR2 reads YFSETQ. The CDR3 loop spans 15 amino acids. The CDR3 region is CASSLSLAEGASQFF. The CDR3 nucleotides read TGCGCCAGCAGCTTGAGTCTAGCGGAGGGGGCCTCGCAGTTCTTC.

The J gene is TRBJ1-1, the V gene TRBV9; TRBD1 matches 7 bases. This CDR3 has 17 residues. The germline gives CDR1 SGDLS, CDR2 YYNGEE. J was trimmed by 2 bases and V by 4 bases; bases with no gene match: 14. The CDR3 DNA follows: TGTGCCAGCAGCCTCCACAGGACAGGCCCTGGTAACACTGAAGCTTTCTTT. Residues: CASSLHRTGPGNTEAFF. The full variable domain, in which reference TRBV9 and TRBJ1-1 provide the parts outside the CDR3, is DSGVTQTPKHLITATGQRVTLRCSPRSGDLSVYWYQQSLDQGLQFLIQYYNGEERAKGNILERFSAQQFPDLHSELNLSSLELGDSALYFCASSLHRTGPGNTEAFFGQGTRLTVV.

This clone was recorded only once. This chain uses TRBV19 with TRBJ1-5, with D possibly TRBD1 on 5 matching bases. The CDR3 loop spans 13 amino acids. The V end was cut by 5 bases, the J end by 5 bases, with 10 bases between. The germline CDR1 and CDR2 sequences are LNHDA and SQIVND (reference sequence). CDR3: CASSRGGDQPQHF. DNA for the CDR3: TGTGCCAGTAGTCGGGGGGGGGATCAGCCCCAGCATTTT.

The chain combines TRBV28 with TRBJ2-6; D remains ambiguous. The CDR3 covers 15 residues. V dropped 8 bases and J dropped 0 bases, with 11 bases sitting between them. Germline CDR1 and CDR2: MDHEN and SYDVKM. The CDR3 loop is CASGDEFSGANVLTF. The CDR3 coding sequence is TGTGCCAGCGGCGACGAATTCTCTGGGGCCAACGTCCTGACTTTC.

This clone was detected only once. The V and J genes are TRBV7-2 and TRBJ2-7, with a possible D match to TRBD2 (6 bases). Deletions cut 5 bases from V and 5 bases from J, with 19 bases between. This CDR3 is built from 15 residues. Looked up from germline, CDR1 is SGHTA and CDR2 is FQGNSA. Here the CDR3 DNA reads TGTGCCAGCAGCCGAGGCGGGGTGTGGGTTGACGAGCAGTACTTC. Protein product: CASSRGGVWVDEQYF.

V and J are TRBV5-1 and TRBJ2-5, with a possible D match to TRBD1 (6 bases). CDR1 and CDR2 from the germline V gene are SGHRS and YFSETQ. The CDR3 length is 16 residues. Trimming took 4 bases from V and 0 from J, leaving 16 bases between them. CDR3 coding DNA: TGCGCCAGCAGCCTACAGGGCCCCTGGTACCAAGAGACCCAGTACTTC. Translated, it gives CASSLQGPWYQETQYF.

The gene calls are TRBV9 and TRBJ2-5, with D perhaps matching TRBD1 or TRBD2 (6 bases each). V shed 0 bases and J shed 4 bases, with 13 bases lying between them. Germline values: CDR1 SGDLS, CDR2 YYNGEE. There are 15 residues in the CDR3. The CDR3 DNA follows: TGTGCCAGCAGCGTAGGAGGGGGGAATCCAGAGACCCAGTACTTC. It codes for CASSVGGGNPETQYF.

Only one count was recorded for this clone. The chain couples TRBV14 to TRBJ1-2; D is unresolved. The CDR3 is made up of 14 amino acids. V lost 0 bases and J 8 bases, leaving 13 bases between the germline ends. Looked up from germline, CDR1 is SGHDN and CDR2 is FVKESK. CDR3 DNA: TGTGCCAGCAGCCAAGATCGTTTAGTGAGAGGCTACACCTTC. Amino acid sequence: CASSQDRLVRGYTF.

V is TRBV5-1 and J is TRBJ2-3, with TRBD2 identical over 8 bases. With 2 bases clipped from V and 2 bases from J, the junction kept 4 bases outside the gene matches. CDR3 length equals 15 residues. CDR1 is SGHRS, CDR2 YFSETQ, per germline. The CDR3 nucleotides read TGCGCCAGCAGCTTCCCAGCGGGAGACACAGATACGCAGTATTTT. This codes for CASSFPAGDTDTQYF.

This clone appeared a single time. The chain employs TRBV5-4 and TRBJ2-2; the D is unclear. The CDR3 length is 16 residues. Germline loops: CDR1 SGHNT, CDR2 YYREEE (reference sequence). Trimming removed 4 bases from V and 3 bases from J, with 16 bases in between. CDR3 protein: CASSPGVSTDTGELFF. The CDR3, as DNA: TGTGCCAGCAGCCCAGGAGTGTCGACGGACACCGGGGAGCTGTTTTTT.

The chain joins TRBV6-1 to TRBJ1-5; the D is unclear. Trimming stripped 4 bases from V and 4 bases from J, with 14 bases between. This CDR3 contains 15 residues. Germline CDR1 is MNHNS and CDR2 is SASEGT. The CDR3 nucleotides read TGTGCCAGCAGTGCCGAGACCGGGAAAAATCAGCCCCAGCATTTT. Encoded protein: CASSAETGKNQPQHF.

The chain recombines TRBV6-5 with TRBJ1-2; D gene unclear. V dropped 1 base and J dropped 6 bases, with 9 bases sitting between them. The CDR3 sequence is 13 residues long. CDR1 MNHEY and CDR2 SVGAGI come from the germline V gene. This CDR3 reads CASSYLPQHGYTF. CDR3 DNA sequence: TGTGCCAGCAGTTACTTGCCACAGCATGGCTACACCTTC.

This clone appeared once. The chain recombines TRBV21-1 with TRBJ1-4. TRBV21-1 is deemed a pseudogene. CDR3 length: 16 residues. CDR3 amino acids: CASSKHLIATNEKLFF. In nucleotides, the CDR3 is TGTGCCAGCAGCAAGCATCTAATAGCAACTAATGAAAAACTGTTTTTT.

The chain employs TRBV5-6 and TRBJ2-7; TRBD2 matches at 10 bases. Per the germline V gene, CDR1 is SGHDT and CDR2 is YYEEEE. This CDR3 region has 17 residues. Trimming at V came to 0 bases and at J to 9 bases, leaving 15 bases not matched to a gene. The CDR3, as DNA: TGTGCCAGCAGCTTGGGCACATACGAGCGGGAGGGCCGGTGGCAGTACTTC. This codes for CASSLGTYEREGRWQYF.

This chain connects TRBV7-6 to TRBJ2-1; 9 bases align to TRBD2. V gave up 5 bases and J gave up 4 bases; unmatched junction bases: 21. The CDR3 is 20 residues long. Germline CDR1 is SGHVS and CDR2 is FNYEAQ. The CDR3 DNA reads as TGTGCCAGCAGCCTAGAGGGATTAAGCGGGAGGTATATGGGTTACAATGAGCAGTTCTTC. Its protein is CASSLEGLSGRYMGYNEQFF.

This clone was recorded only once. The rearrangement links TRBV5-6 to TRBJ2-7, with a tentative D call TRBD2 (6 bases). The CDR3 is 14 residues long. V was pared by 10 bases and J by 1 base, with 18 bases between. CDR1 is SGHDT, CDR2 YYEEEE, per germline. CDR3 residues: CAGSRQGLSYEQYF. The DNA for the CDR3 is TGTGCCGGCTCCCGCCAGGGACTTTCCTACGAGCAGTACTTC.

The CDR3 protein is CATRPLGMNTGELFF. The CDR3 DNA reads TGTGCCACCCGTCCTTTGGGTATGAACACCGGGGAGCTGTTTTTT. V is TRBV10-3 and J is TRBJ2-2, with D hard to call. CDR1 ENHRY and CDR2 SYGVKD come from the germline V gene. The CDR3 covers 15 residues. The V and J ends lost 10 bases and 1 base respectively, with 16 bases between them.

V is TRBV23-1 and J is TRBJ2-2; 9 bases match TRBD2. TRBV23-1 is noted as an ORF with a role that remains uncertain. V lost 8 bases and J lost 1; bases outside the gene matches: 5. The CDR3 runs 15 residues. The CDR3 reads CASSSSGENTGELFF. Written as DNA, the CDR3 is TGCGCCAGCTCCTCTAGCGGGGAGAACACCGGGGAGCTGTTTTTT.

In DNA, the CDR3 is TGTGCCAGTAGTACGGGACAAAAAGCAGCGAACTATGGCTACACCTTC. Translated: CASSTGQKAANYGYTF. V usage is TRBV19 and J usage is TRBJ1-2, with a possible D match to TRBD1 (6 bases). CDR3 size: 16 residues. CDR1 LNHDA and CDR2 SQIVND come from the germline V gene (reference sequence). V shed 4 bases and J shed 2 bases, with 17 bases lying between them.

This chain links TRBV7-8 with TRBJ2-1; 9 bases fit TRBD2. V trimming: 1 base; J trimming: 6 bases; junction bases outside the gene matches: 10. The length of the CDR3 is 17 residues. Germline V gene lookup returns CDR1 SGHVS and CDR2 FQNEAQ. CDR3: CASSLGSGTSFRNEQFF. The CDR3 region has the DNA TGTGCCAGCAGCTTAGGTTCTGGGACTAGCTTCCGCAATGAGCAGTTCTTC.

This chain joins TRBV19 and TRBJ1-1, with a tentative D call TRBD1 (6 bases). With 3 bases removed from V and 6 bases from J, the gap between germline ends came to 14 bases. This CDR3 contains 14 residues. Germline CDR1 and CDR2: LNHDA and SQIVND (reference sequence). CDR3 in amino acids: CASSMGRGGAEAFF. CDR3 DNA sequence: TGTGCCAGTAGTATGGGCAGGGGAGGAGCTGAAGCTTTCTTT.

The chain uses TRBV18 and TRBJ2-7; unclear D gene. CDR3 length equals 11 residues. The V and J ends lost 6 bases and 9 bases respectively, with 12 bases between them. CDR1 is KGHSH, CDR2 LQKENI, per germline. The CDR3 spells CASSVGLGQYF. CDR3 DNA: TGTGCCAGCTCGGTTGGCCTGGGGCAGTACTTC.

This clone was picked up one time. This sequence joins TRBV18 and TRBJ2-5; 7 nucleotides line up with TRBD1. CDR3 length: 15 amino acids. The V and J ends lost 0 bases and 5 bases, in that order; junction bases with no gene match: 6. Germline V gene sequence: CDR1 KGHSH, CDR2 LQKENI. The DNA for the CDR3 is TGTGCCAGCTCACCACCGGGACAGCAGTCGGAGACCCAGTACTTC. Translating gives CASSPPGQQSETQYF.

The genes are TRBV11-2 and TRBJ1-2; D gene ambiguous. With 2 bases removed from V and 0 bases from J, the gap between germline ends came to 10 bases. The CDR3 has 15 residues. Germline V gene sequence: CDR1 SGHAT, CDR2 FQNNGV. The CDR3 protein is CASSLRSPANYGYTF. CDR3 DNA: TGTGCCAGCAGCTTAAGGAGTCCAGCTAACTATGGCTACACCTTC.

This chain connects TRBV5-5 to TRBJ2-5; the D gene is possibly TRBD2 (5 bases). V lost 2 bases and J lost 5, with 10 bases in between. Germline CDR1 SGHKS, CDR2 YYEKEE (reference sequence). The CDR3 loop spans 13 amino acids. DNA of the CDR3: TGTGCCAGCAGCTTCGGGGTCGGGGAGACCCAGTACTTC. It translates to CASSFGVGETQYF.

The V gene is TRBV4-2, the J gene TRBJ2-5, with a tentative D call TRBD1 (6 bases). Germline CDR1 reads LGHNA; CDR2 reads YNFKEQ. CDR3 length: 16 amino acids. Trimming took 2 bases from V and 4 from J, leaving 17 bases between them. The CDR3, as DNA: TGTGCCAGCAGCCAATCCCATCACAGGGAAGGAGAGACCCAGTACTTC. It codes for CASSQSHHREGETQYF.

This chain joins TRBV2 and TRBJ2-5; D call uncertain. The length of the CDR3 is 12 residues. CDR1 is SNHLY, CDR2 FYNNEI, per germline. The V end was cut by 2 bases, the J end by 5 bases, with 6 bases between. CDR3 sequence (DNA): TGTGCCAGCAGTGAATGGTCGGAGACCCAGTACTTC. Amino acid sequence: CASSEWSETQYF.

The V gene is TRBV30, the J gene TRBJ1-4; weak D call: TRBD1 (5 bases). The CDR3 totals 13 residues. From germline, CDR1 is GTSNPN and CDR2 SVGIG (reference sequence). V was cut by 2 bases and J by 8 bases, with 12 bases left in between. DNA of the CDR3: TGTGCCTGGAGTCCTAGAGGGGTCGAAAAACTGTTTTTT. Translated: CAWSPRGVEKLFF.

V is TRBV30 and J is TRBJ2-7, with unresolved D. Per germline, CDR1 GTSNPN and CDR2 SVGIG (reference sequence). V lost 3 bases, J lost 5 bases, and 11 bases lay in between. This CDR3 comprises 12 residues. CDR3 residues: CAWRGWPHEQYF. The CDR3 DNA reads TGTGCCTGGAGGGGGTGGCCCCACGAGCAGTACTTC.

This clone came up once. The chain couples TRBV6-1 to TRBJ2-7; D perhaps matches TRBD1 (5 bases). Trimming left V 4 bases short and J 3 bases short, with 10 bases between. Germline assignment: CDR1 MNHNS and CDR2 SASEGT. This CDR3 is 13 amino acids long. The CDR3, as DNA: TGTGCCAGCAGTGTCAGGGATTTCTACGAGCAGTACTTC. It is translated as CASSVRDFYEQYF.